The text below deals with one T cell receptor beta chain. The antigen remains undetermined. The data derive from a study of a mutant IDH1 vaccine in newly diagnosed glioma. Background on the study: The start of vaccination came 4-6 weeks after radiotherapy alone, or with temozolomide cycles. Previous care, which was radiotherapy, temozolomide, or both, most often involved both.

The germline gives CDR1 SGHAT, CDR2 FQNNGV. The CDR3 spans 14 residues. V was shortened by 10 bases and J by 4 bases, with 16 bases between the two germline ends. Noted time point: week 35, safety follow-up. Each dose delivered 300 ug of mutant IDH1 20-mer peptide subcutaneously with imiquimod. The patients received vaccinations eight times, in weeks 1, 3, 5, 7, 11, 15, 19 and 23. Repertoires were generated with immunoSEQ multiplex PCR, while TCRdb's copy carries only in-frame clones and drops some. The sample contains around 57,000 clones, roughly 84% of which appear only once. General observations from the study: Pseudoprogression seemed unrelated to changes in top peripheral T cell clonotypes.

This specimen consisted of PBMCs, obtained from a glioma patient whose treatment included an IDH1 peptide vaccine. This clonotype was obtained from a man aged 25-40 years with glioma. V is TRBV11-2 and J is TRBJ2-2; D might be TRBD2 (6 bases). The CDR3 DNA is TGTGCCATTAGTGCCCGGAGGGCCACCGGGGAGCTGTTTTTT. It translates to CAISARRATGELFF.